These T cell receptor beta chains were read from a single sample in a study of blood T cell repertoires in COVID-19. Generated by immunoSEQ multiplex PCR, the TCRdb table keeps only in-frame clones and is missing some. The sample includes approximately 200,000 clones, roughly 84% of them seen just once. The specimen was peripheral blood. All receptors derive from a woman aged 50 to 60 with acute or convalescent COVID-19. The CDR3 runs from the conserved cysteine through the conserved F or W. The D gene is left open where the match is weak. Clone size is shown for a subset of rows, as once, few, many or a class of expanded clone.

j_gene,d_gene,v_gene,abundance,CDR3aa,CDR3nt
TRBJ2-3,TRBD2,TRBV7-3,-,CASSLTGRGTTDTQYF,TGTGCCAGCAGCTTAACGGGGCGGGGGACCACAGATACGCAGTATTTT
TRBJ1-4,-,TRBV5-1,-,CASSLVWGPDEKLFF,TGCGCCAGCAGCTTGGTGTGGGGGCCAGATGAAAAACTGTTTTTT
TRBJ1-5,TRBD1,TRBV4-1,-,CASSQAWARGPQPQHF,TGCGCCAGCAGCCAAGCTTGGGCCAGGGGGCCTCAGCCCCAGCATTTT
TRBJ1-6,-,TRBV2,-,CASTDRELSPLHF,TGTGCCAGCACCGACCGGGAACTTTCACCCCTCCACTTT
TRBJ2-3,TRBD2,TRBV4-1,-,CASSQGPGGPGDTQYF,TGCGCCAGCAGCCAAGGGCCGGGAGGGCCAGGGGATACGCAGTATTTT
TRBJ2-2,TRBD1,TRBV6-2/TRBV6-3,-,CASSTKRTGWTGELFF,TGTGCCAGCAGTACAAAAAGGACAGGGTGGACCGGGGAGCTGTTTTTT
TRBJ1-5,-,TRBV10-3,few,CAISDPGFQPQHF,TGTGCCATCAGTGACCCAGGGTTCCAGCCCCAGCATTTT
TRBJ2-2,-,TRBV5-1,-,CASTQGSNTGELFF,TGCGCCAGCACACAGGGTTCTAACACCGGGGAGCTGTTTTTT
TRBJ2-1,-,TRBV18,-,CASSPMENEQFF,TGTGCCAGCTCACCAATGGAGAATGAGCAGTTCTTC
TRBJ1-1,-,TRBV19,-,CASSPGRTEAFF,TGTGCCAGTAGTCCAGGGAGGACTGAAGCTTTCTTT
TRBJ2-1,-,TRBV7-8,few,CASSLGPIDWSRNEQFF,TGTGCCAGCAGCTTAGGGCCTATTGACTGGTCTAGGAATGAGCAGTTCTTC
TRBJ2-2,-,TRBV24-1,-,CATSDFSPGIFTGELFF,TGTGCCACCAGTGATTTTAGCCCGGGAATATTCACCGGGGAGCTGTTTTTT
TRBJ2-7,TRBD2,TRBV4-2,-,CASSPTSGGVEQYF,TGTGCCAGCAGCCCGACTAGCGGGGGAGTCGAGCAGTACTTC
TRBJ2-7,TRBD2,TRBV2,-,CASSEAGRGGAEQYF,TGTGCCAGCAGTGAAGCAGGGCGGGGGGGCGCCGAGCAGTACTTC
TRBJ1-4,TRBD1,TRBV27,-,CASKTGVGEKLFF,TGTGCCAGCAAAACAGGGGTGGGTGAAAAACTGTTTTTT
TRBJ2-1,-,TRBV5-4,-,CASSLGAGASSYNEQFF,TGTGCCAGCAGCTTGGGGGCGGGGGCAAGCTCCTACAATGAGCAGTTCTTC
TRBJ1-2,TRBD1,TRBV19,-,CASSPGQGGFGYTF,TGTGCCAGTAGTCCAGGACAGGGAGGGTTTGGCTACACCTTC
TRBJ2-3,-,TRBV19,-,CASSPLAGTDTQYF,TGTGCCAGTAGTCCCCTAGCTGGCACAGATACGCAGTATTTT